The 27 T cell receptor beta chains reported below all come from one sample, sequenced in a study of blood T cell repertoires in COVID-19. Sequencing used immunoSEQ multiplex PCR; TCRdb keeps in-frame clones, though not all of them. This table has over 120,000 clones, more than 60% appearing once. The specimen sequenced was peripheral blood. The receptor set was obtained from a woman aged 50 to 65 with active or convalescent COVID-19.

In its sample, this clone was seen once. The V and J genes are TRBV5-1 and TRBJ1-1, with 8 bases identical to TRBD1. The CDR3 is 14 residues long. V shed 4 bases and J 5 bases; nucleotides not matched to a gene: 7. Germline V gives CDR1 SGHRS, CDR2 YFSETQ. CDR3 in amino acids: CASSRTGTGTEAFF. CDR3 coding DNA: TGCGCCAGCAGCCGGACAGGGACGGGTACTGAAGCTTTCTTT.

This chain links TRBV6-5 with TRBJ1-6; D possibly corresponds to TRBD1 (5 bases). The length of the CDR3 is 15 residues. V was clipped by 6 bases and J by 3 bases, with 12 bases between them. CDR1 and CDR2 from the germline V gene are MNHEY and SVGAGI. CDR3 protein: CASRGGADYNSPLHF. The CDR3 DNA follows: TGTGCCAGCAGGGGGGGAGCCGACTATAATTCACCCCTCCACTTT.

The CDR3 sequence is CAWGGVGNEQFF. CDR3 bases: TGTGCCTGGGGCGGGGTGGGGAATGAGCAGTTCTTC. The chain employs TRBV30 and TRBJ2-1; D perhaps matches TRBD2 (6 bases). The germline V gene has CDR1 GTSNPN and CDR2 SVGIG (reference sequence). The CDR3 spans 12 residues. Trimming stripped 5 bases from V and 7 bases from J, with 12 bases between. Full variable domain (outside the CDR3, taken from reference TRBV30 and TRBJ2-1): SQTIHQWPATLVQPVGSPLSLECTVEGTSNPNLYWYRQAAGRGLQLLFYSVGIGQISSEVPQNLSASRPQDRQFILSSKKLLLSDSGFYLCAWGGVGNEQFFGPGTRLTVL.

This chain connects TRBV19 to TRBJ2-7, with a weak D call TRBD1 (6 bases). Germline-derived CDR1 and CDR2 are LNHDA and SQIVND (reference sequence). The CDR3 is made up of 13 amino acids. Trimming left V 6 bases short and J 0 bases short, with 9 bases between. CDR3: CASSPRGSYEQYF. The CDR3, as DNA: TGTGCCAGTAGCCCCAGGGGCTCCTACGAGCAGTACTTC.

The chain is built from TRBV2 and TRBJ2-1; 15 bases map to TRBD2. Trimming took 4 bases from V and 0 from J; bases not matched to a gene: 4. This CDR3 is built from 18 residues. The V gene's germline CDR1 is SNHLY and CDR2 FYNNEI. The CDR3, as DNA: TGTGCCAGCAGTGTCCCGGGACTAGCGGGGGGCTCCTACAATGAGCAGTTCTTC. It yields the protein CASSVPGLAGGSYNEQFF. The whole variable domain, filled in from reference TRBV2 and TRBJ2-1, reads EPEVTQTPSHQVTQMGQEVILRCVPISNHLYFYWYRQILGQKVEFLVSFYNNEISEKSEIFDDQFSVERPDGSNFTLKIRSTKLEDSAMYFCASSVPGLAGGSYNEQFFGPGTRLTVL.

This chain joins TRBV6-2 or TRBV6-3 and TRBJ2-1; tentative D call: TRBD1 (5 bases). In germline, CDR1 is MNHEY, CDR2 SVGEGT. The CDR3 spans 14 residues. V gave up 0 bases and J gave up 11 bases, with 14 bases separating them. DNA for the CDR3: TGTGCCAGCAGTTACTCGGGAAGGACAATGAAGCAGTTCTTC. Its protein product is CASSYSGRTMKQFF.

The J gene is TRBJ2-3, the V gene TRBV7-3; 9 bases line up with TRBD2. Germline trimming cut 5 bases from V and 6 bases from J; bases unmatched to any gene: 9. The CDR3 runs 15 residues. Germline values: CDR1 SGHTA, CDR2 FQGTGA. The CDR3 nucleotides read TGTGCCAGCAGCCCCGTCGGGACTAGCATCGATACGCAGTATTTT. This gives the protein CASSPVGTSIDTQYF.

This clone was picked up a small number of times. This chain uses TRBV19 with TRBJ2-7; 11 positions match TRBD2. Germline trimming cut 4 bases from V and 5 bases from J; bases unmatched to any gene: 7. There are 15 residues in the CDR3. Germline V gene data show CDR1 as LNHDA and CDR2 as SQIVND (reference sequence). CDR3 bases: TGTGCCAGTAGTAGCCCTAGCGGGAGGAGAGACGAGCAGTACTTC. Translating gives CASSSPSGRRDEQYF.

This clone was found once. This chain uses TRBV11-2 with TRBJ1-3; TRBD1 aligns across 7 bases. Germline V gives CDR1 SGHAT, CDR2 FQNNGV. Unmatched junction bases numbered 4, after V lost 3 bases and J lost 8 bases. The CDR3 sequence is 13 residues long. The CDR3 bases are TGTGCCAGCAGCTTCAGGGGGGAGGACACCATATATTTT. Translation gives CASSFRGEDTIYF.

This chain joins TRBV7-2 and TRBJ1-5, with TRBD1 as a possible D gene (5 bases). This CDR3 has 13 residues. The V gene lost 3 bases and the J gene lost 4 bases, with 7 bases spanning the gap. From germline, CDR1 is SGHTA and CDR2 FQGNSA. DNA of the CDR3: TGTGCCAGCAGCTTGGACAAGAATCAGCCCCAGCATTTT. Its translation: CASSLDKNQPQHF. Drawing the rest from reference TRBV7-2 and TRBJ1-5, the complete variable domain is GAGVSQSPSNKVTEKGKDVELRCDPISGHTALYWYRQSLGQGLEFLIYFQGNSAPDKSGLPSDRFSAERTGGSVSTLTIQRTQQEDSAVYLCASSLDKNQPQHFGDGTRLSIL.

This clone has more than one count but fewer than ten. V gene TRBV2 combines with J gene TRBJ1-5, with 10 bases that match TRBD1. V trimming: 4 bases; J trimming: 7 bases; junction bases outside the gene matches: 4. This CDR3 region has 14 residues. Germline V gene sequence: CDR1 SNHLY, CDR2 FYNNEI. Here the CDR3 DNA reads TGTGCCAGCAGTGGGACAGGGGGAAGCCAGCCCCAGCATTTT. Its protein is CASSGTGGSQPQHF. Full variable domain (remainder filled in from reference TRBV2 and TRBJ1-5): EPEVTQTPSHQVTQMGQEVILRCVPISNHLYFYWYRQILGQKVEFLVSFYNNEISEKSEIFDDQFSVERPDGSNFTLKIRSTKLEDSAMYFCASSGTGGSQPQHFGDGTRLSIL.

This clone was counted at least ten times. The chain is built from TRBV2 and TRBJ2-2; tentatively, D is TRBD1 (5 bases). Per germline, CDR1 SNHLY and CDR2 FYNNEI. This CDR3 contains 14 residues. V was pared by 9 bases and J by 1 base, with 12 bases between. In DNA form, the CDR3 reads TGTGCCAGTCAGACAGAGATGAACACCGGGGAGCTGTTTTTT. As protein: CASQTEMNTGELFF.

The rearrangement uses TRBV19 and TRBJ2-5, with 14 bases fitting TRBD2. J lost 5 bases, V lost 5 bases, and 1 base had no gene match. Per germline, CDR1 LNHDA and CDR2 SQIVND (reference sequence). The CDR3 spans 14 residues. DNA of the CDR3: TGTGCCAGTAGTGGGACTAGCGGGGGTGAGACCCAGTACTTC. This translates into CASSGTSGGETQYF. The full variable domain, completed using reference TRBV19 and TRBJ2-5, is DGGITQSPKYLFRKEGQNVTLSCEQNLNHDAMYWYRQDPGQGLRLIYYSQIVNDFQKGDIAEGYSVSREKKESFPLTVTSAQKNPTAFYLCASSGTSGGETQYFGPGTRLLVL.

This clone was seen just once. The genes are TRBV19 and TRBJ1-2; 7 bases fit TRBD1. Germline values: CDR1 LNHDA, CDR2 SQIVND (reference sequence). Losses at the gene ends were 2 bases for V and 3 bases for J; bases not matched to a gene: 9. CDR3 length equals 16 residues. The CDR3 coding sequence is TGTGCCAGTAGTATACCGGGACAGATACATTACTATGGCTACACCTTC. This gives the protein CASSIPGQIHYYGYTF.

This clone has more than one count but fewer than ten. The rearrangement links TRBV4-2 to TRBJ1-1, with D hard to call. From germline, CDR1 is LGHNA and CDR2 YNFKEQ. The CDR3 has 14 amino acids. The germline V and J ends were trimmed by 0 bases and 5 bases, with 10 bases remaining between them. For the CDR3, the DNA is TGTGCCAGCAGCCAAGATTCTGGGAGGACTGAAGCTTTCTTT. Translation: CASSQDSGRTEAFF.

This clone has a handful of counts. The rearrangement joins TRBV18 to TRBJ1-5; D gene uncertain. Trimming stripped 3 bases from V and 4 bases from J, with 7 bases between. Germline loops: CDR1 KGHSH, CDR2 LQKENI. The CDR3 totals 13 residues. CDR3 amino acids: CASSPGLNQPQHF. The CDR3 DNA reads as TGTGCCAGCTCACCCGGTCTTAATCAGCCCCAGCATTTT.

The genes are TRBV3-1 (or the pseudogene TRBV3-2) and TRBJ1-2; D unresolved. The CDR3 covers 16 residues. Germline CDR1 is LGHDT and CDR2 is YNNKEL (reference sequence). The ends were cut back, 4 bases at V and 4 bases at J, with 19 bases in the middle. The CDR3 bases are TGTGCCAGCAGCCGGTCGGGAGGGAGGAACTTCTATGGCTACACCTTC. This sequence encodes CASSRSGGRNFYGYTF.

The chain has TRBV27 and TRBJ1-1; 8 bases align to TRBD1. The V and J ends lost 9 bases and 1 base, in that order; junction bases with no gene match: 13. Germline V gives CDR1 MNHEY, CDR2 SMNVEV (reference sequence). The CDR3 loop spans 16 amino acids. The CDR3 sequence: CARRTGWGGWNTEAFF. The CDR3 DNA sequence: TGTGCCAGGCGGACAGGGTGGGGCGGTTGGAACACTGAAGCTTTCTTT.

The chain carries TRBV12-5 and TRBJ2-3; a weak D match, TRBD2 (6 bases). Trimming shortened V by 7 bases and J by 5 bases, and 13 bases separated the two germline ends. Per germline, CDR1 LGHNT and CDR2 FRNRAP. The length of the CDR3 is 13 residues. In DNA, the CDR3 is TGTGCTAGTGTAGGGTTGGGGGGAGATACGCAGTATTTT. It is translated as CASVGLGGDTQYF.

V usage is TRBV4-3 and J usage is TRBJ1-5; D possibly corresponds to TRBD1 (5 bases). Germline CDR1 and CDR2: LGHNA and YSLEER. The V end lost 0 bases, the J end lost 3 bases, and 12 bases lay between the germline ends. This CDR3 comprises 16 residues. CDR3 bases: TGCGCCAGCAGCCAAGATCCGTCAGGGCCCAATCAGCCCCAGCATTTT. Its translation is CASSQDPSGPNQPQHF.

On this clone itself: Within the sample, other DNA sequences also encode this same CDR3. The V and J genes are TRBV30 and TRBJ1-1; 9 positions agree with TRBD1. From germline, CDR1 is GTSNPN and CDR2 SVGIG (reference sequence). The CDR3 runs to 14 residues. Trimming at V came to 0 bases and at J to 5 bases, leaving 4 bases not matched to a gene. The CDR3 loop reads CAWSVGTGNTEAFF. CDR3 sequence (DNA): TGTGCCTGGAGTGTAGGGACAGGGAATACTGAAGCTTTCTTT.

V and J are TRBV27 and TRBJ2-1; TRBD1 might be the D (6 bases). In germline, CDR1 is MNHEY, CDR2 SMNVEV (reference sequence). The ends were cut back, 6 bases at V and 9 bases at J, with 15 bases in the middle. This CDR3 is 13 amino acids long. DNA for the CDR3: TGTGCCAGCAGCCAGCAGGGGTTCAGTGAGCAGTTCTTC. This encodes CASSQQGFSEQFF.

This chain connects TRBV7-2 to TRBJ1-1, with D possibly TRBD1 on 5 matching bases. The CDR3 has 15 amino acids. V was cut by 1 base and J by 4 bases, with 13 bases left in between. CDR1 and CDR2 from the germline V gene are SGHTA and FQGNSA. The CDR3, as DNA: TGTGCCAGCAGCTTAGGTCGGGCCGGGGGCACTGAAGCTTTCTTT. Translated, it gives CASSLGRAGGTEAFF.

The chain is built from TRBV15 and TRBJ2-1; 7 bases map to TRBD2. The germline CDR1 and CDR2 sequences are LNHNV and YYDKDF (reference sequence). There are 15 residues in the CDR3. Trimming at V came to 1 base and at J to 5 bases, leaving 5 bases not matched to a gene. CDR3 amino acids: CATSRALAENNEQFF. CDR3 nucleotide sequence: TGTGCCACCAGCAGAGCCCTAGCGGAAAACAATGAGCAGTTCTTC. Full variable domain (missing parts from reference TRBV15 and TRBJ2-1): DAMVIQNPRYQVTQFGKPVTLSCSQTLNHNVMYWYQQKSSQAPKLLFHYYDKDFNNEADTPDNFQSRRPNTSFCFLDIRSPGLGDTAMYLCATSRALAENNEQFFGPGTRLTVL.

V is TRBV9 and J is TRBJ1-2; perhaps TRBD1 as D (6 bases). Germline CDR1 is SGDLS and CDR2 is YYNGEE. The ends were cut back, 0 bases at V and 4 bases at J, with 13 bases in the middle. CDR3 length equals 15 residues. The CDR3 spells CASSVGGRSLYGYTF. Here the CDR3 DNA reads TGTGCCAGCAGCGTAGGGGGGCGGTCCCTCTATGGCTACACCTTC.

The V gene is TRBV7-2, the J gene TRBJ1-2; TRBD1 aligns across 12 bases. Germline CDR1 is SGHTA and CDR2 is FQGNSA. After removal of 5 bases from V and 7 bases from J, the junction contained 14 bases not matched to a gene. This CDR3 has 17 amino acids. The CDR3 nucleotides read TGTGCCAGCAGCCCCCGGGACAGGGGGCGCAGAATTGGTGGCTACACCTTC. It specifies CASSPRDRGRRIGGYTF.

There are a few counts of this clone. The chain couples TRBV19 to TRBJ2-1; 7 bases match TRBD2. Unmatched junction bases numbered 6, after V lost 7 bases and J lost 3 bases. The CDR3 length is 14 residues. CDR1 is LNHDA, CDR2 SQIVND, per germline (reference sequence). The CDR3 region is CASTHGGNYNEQFF. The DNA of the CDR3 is TGTGCCAGTACCCACGGGGGGAACTACAATGAGCAGTTCTTC.